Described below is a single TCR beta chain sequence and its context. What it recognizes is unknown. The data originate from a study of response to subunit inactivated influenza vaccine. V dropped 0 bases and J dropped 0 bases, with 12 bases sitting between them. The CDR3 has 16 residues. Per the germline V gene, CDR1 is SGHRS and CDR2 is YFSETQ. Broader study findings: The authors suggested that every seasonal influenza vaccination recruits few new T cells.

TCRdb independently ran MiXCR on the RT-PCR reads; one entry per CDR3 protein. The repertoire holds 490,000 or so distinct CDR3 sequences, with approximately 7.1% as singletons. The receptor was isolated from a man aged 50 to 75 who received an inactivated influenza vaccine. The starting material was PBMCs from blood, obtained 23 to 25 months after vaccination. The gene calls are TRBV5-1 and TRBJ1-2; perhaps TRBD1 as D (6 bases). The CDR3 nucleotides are TGCGCCAGCAGCTTGGGGGACACAAGAACTAACTATGGCTACACCTTC. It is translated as CASSLGDTRTNYGYTF.